Below, 32 T cell receptor beta chains from the same sample are listed, as sequenced in a study of monozygotic twins with inflammatory bowel disease (dated by TCRdb to between 2019 and 2020). Library generation was performed with 5' RACE. TCRdb records Illumina HiSeq 2500 as the sequencer. Each entry corresponds to one CDR3 protein sequence from reads that TCRdb reprocessed, and DNA is not given. The table held for this sample gives 300,000 to 350,000 distinct CDR3 sequences. Approximately 2% of the sample is in the top ten clones. The sequenced sample consisted of blood. The receptors come from a human donor with ulcerative colitis or Crohn's disease, or a healthy co-twin of an affected twin (not recorded which).

The CDR3 loop is CASSQGETGIYSNQPQHF. The chain combines TRBV4-1 with TRBJ1-5; lacking DNA, the TRBD1 call made by TCRdb goes unchecked. The CDR3 is 18 residues long. Germline loops: CDR1 MGHRA, CDR2 YSYEKL.

The chain employs TRBV5-1 and TRBJ2-7; the TRBD1 assignment by TCRdb is unverifiable without DNA. CDR1 is SGHRS and CDR2 is YFSETQ in the germline V gene. This CDR3 has 13 residues. This chain's CDR3 is CASSPTGRGEQNF.

This chain joins TRBV28 and TRBJ2-7; checking the TCRdb D call of TRBD1 is not possible without DNA. Germline loops: CDR1 MDHEN, CDR2 SYDVKM. The CDR3 contains 15 residues. This CDR3 reads CASRDRTKITYEQYF.

This sequence joins TRBV5-1 and TRBJ2-5; TCRdb's assignment of TRBD1 cannot be checked, as there is no DNA. In germline, CDR1 is SGHRS, CDR2 YFSETQ. CDR3 length: 13 amino acids. The CDR3 here is CASSLGQVETQYF.

The V and J genes are TRBV4-1 and TRBJ2-1; TCRdb proposes TRBD1, but this gene call is untestable without DNA. CDR1 and CDR2 from the germline V gene are MGHRA and YSYEKL. The length of the CDR3 is 15 residues. The CDR3 reads CASSQDLQGQNEQFF.

This chain links TRBV4-1 with TRBJ1-4. This CDR3 has 15 amino acids. CDR1 and CDR2 from the germline V gene are MGHRA and YSYEKL. The CDR3 sequence: CASSQEPATNENLFF.

The V and J genes are TRBV10-3 and TRBJ2-5; TCRdb returns TRBD2, unconfirmable since there is no DNA. The CDR3 sequence is 14 residues long. Germline V gene data show CDR1 as ENHRY and CDR2 as SYGVKD. The chain's CDR3 is CAINPGTRDETQYF.

The J gene is TRBJ2-2, the V gene TRBV6-5; TCRdb names TRBD2, which stays unverified in the absence of DNA. From germline, CDR1 is MNHEY and CDR2 SVGAGI. The CDR3 length is 12 residues. CDR3: CASRTTSGELFF.

This rearrangement joins TRBV7-9 to TRBJ2-5; TCRdb's D call, TRBD1, is unchecked because there is no DNA. The CDR3 runs 14 residues. Germline V CDR1 and CDR2: SEHNR, FQNEAQ (reference sequence). CDR3 amino acids: CASSSGTGRETQYF.

The chain joins TRBV27 to TRBJ1-4. Germline V CDR1 and CDR2: MNHEY, SMNVEV (reference sequence). The CDR3 is 11 amino acids. This CDR3 reads CASSRNEKLFF.

The chain links TRBV6-5 to TRBJ1-2; TCRdb's D gene call, TRBD1, goes unchecked for lack of DNA. Per the germline V gene, CDR1 is MNHEY and CDR2 is SVGAGI. The CDR3 sequence is 16 residues long. CDR3 protein: CASSYARTGFRYGYTF.

This chain joins TRBV27 and TRBJ2-1; lacking DNA, the TRBD1 call made by TCRdb goes unchecked. The CDR3 contains 14 residues. Germline V CDR1 and CDR2: MNHEY, SMNVEV (reference sequence). CDR3 region: CASRLGTLVNEQFF.

The chain carries TRBV5-1 and TRBJ2-5; the TRBD1 assignment by TCRdb is unverifiable without DNA. This CDR3 spans 13 amino acids. Germline loops: CDR1 SGHRS, CDR2 YFSETQ. CDR3 region: CASSLADRETQYF.

The gene calls are TRBV28 and TRBJ2-2; the D call of TRBD1 rests on TCRdb alone, since no DNA is present to check it. Germline-derived CDR1 and CDR2 are MDHEN and SYDVKM. The CDR3 covers 16 residues. CDR3 protein: CASSSSGQGFSGELFF.

This chain joins TRBV29-1 and TRBJ2-5. The CDR3 extends over 12 amino acids. The germline V gene has CDR1 SQVTM and CDR2 ANQGSEA. This CDR3 is CSVEVLSKTQYF.

The chain is built from TRBV4-3 and TRBJ1-2. CDR1 and CDR2 from the germline V gene are LGHNA and YSLEER. The CDR3 has 14 amino acids. CDR3 region: CASSQEGSNYGYTF.

The chain combines TRBV10-3 with TRBJ2-2; TCRdb selects TRBD1, and the lack of DNA leaves this call unchecked. Germline-derived CDR1 and CDR2 are ENHRY and SYGVKD. CDR3 size: 13 residues. CDR3 protein: CATGDSNTGELFF.

The V gene is TRBV5-1, the J gene TRBJ2-1; the TCRdb call, TRBD1, lacks DNA for checking. Germline CDR1 and CDR2: SGHRS and YFSETQ. The CDR3 extends over 16 amino acids. This chain's CDR3 is CASSHVGAGDYNEQFF.

The genes are TRBV20-1 and TRBJ2-1; TCRdb names TRBD2, which stays unverified in the absence of DNA. This CDR3 comprises 14 residues. CDR1 is DFQATT and CDR2 is SNEGSKA in the germline V gene (reference sequence). The CDR3 protein is CSAQLAGGYNEQFF.

This chain links TRBV12-3 or TRBV12-4 with TRBJ2-1; there is no DNA to check the TCRdb D call of TRBD1. The CDR3 length is 14 residues. The CDR3 sequence is CASSDGTADNEQFF.

The CDR3 loop is CASKGNWNQPQHF. V usage is TRBV6-2 or TRBV6-3 and J usage is TRBJ1-5. The CDR3 totals 13 residues. CDR1 and CDR2 (germline): MNHEY, SVGEGT.

The chain is built from TRBV7-2 and TRBJ2-5; TCRdb returns TRBD1, unconfirmable since there is no DNA. This CDR3 is built from 16 residues. Germline V lookup: CDR1 SGHTA, CDR2 FQGNSA. CDR3 in amino acids: CASSSTDPTGDETQYF.

J is TRBJ1-2 and V is TRBV5-1; checking the TCRdb D call of TRBD1 is not possible without DNA. CDR3 length: 16 residues. Germline CDR1 SGHRS, CDR2 YFSETQ. The CDR3 here is CASSLQGPGSPYGYTF.

This rearrangement joins TRBV7-9 to TRBJ1-3; TCRdb outputs TRBD1, but without DNA this stays unchecked. Per germline, CDR1 SEHNR and CDR2 FQNEAQ (reference sequence). The CDR3 contains 17 residues. CDR3 region: CASSLTNTGISGNTIYF.

The rearrangement links TRBV18 to TRBJ1-1. This CDR3 region has 15 residues. Germline V gene data show CDR1 as KGHSH and CDR2 as LQKENI. CDR3 loop: CASSPKRDLNTEAFF. The full variable domain, completed using reference TRBV18 and TRBJ1-1, is NAGVMQNPRHLVRRRGQEARLRCSPMKGHSHVYWYRQLPEEGLKFMVYLQKENIIDESGMPKERFSAEFPKEGPSILRIQQVVRGDSAAYFCASSPKRDLNTEAFFGQGTRLTVV.

CDR3 sequence: CASSQDPGGSYNEQFF. The V and J genes are TRBV4-1 and TRBJ2-1. The length of the CDR3 is 16 residues. CDR1 is MGHRA, CDR2 YSYEKL, per germline.

J is TRBJ1-5 and V is TRBV29-1. The CDR3 totals 14 residues. CDR1 SQVTM and CDR2 ANQGSEA come from the germline V gene. The CDR3: CSASTFYSNQPQHF.

The chain joins TRBV10-3 to TRBJ2-2; the D call of TRBD1 rests on TCRdb alone, since no DNA is present to check it. The CDR3 runs 14 residues. From germline, CDR1 is ENHRY and CDR2 SYGVKD. The CDR3 sequence is CAITETGDTGELFF.

The V and J genes are TRBV20-1 and TRBJ1-5; TCRdb names TRBD1, which stays unverified in the absence of DNA. This CDR3 is 14 amino acids long. CDR1 DFQATT and CDR2 SNEGSKA come from the germline V gene (reference sequence). CDR3 region: CSARDGTGNQPQHF.

V and J are TRBV6-6 and TRBJ1-6; the D call of TRBD1 rests on TCRdb alone, since no DNA is present to check it. Germline CDR1 MNHNY, CDR2 SVGAGI (reference sequence). This CDR3 region has 13 residues. This CDR3 is CASIHRGDSPLHF.

The chain carries TRBV4-1 and TRBJ2-3; absent DNA, TCRdb's TRBD2 call cannot be checked. CDR1 is MGHRA, CDR2 YSYEKL, per germline. The CDR3 length is 18 residues. CDR3 residues: CASSTGLFLAVSTDTQYF.

The genes are TRBV5-1 and TRBJ2-3; TCRdb returns TRBD2, unconfirmable since there is no DNA. Germline V lookup: CDR1 SGHRS, CDR2 YFSETQ. CDR3 length: 15 residues. The CDR3 loop is CASSPGLVSTDTQYF.